This TCR beta chain appears in the sequencing data of a study of OX40 agonist ivuxolimab in advanced cancers. Study-wide background: The study treated patients with ivuxolimab, an agonistic anti-OX40 (CD134) antibody. Under the entry rules, prior anti-PD-1, anti-PD-L1 or anti-CTLA-4 therapy was allowed, and 40% had some.

Blood samples were obtained at baseline, cycle 4 day 1, and cycle 7 day 1. Libraries were prepared by immunoSEQ multiplex PCR; TCRdb keeps only in-frame clonotypes and omits some of them. This sample carries about 55,000 clones, about 82% of them seen once, and the ten largest clones take 3.9%. V was cut by 0 bases and J by 2 bases, with 12 bases left in between. CDR3 length: 16 amino acids. Germline lookup yields CDR1 LGHNA and CDR2 YSLEER. The sequenced sample was CD4+ or CD8+ T cells sorted from blood, obtained in a trial of the OX40 agonist ivuxolimab. This receptor was taken from an adult with an advanced solid tumor such as melanoma, head and neck, liver or kidney cancer. The rearrangement uses TRBV4-3 and TRBJ2-3; D unresolved. The DNA of the CDR3 is TGCGCCAGCAGCCAAGATGTCTACCGGAACACAGATACGCAGTATTTT. This sequence encodes CASSQDVYRNTDTQYF.